A single sample gave rise to the 11 T cell receptor beta chains below, sequenced in a study of human CD8 memory T cell subsets. TCR beta was sequenced from UMI-tagged 5' RACE libraries. TCRdb reprocessed the 5' RACE reads; each CDR3 protein has one entry and no DNA is given. This table lists 9,500 to 15,000 distinct CDR3 sequences. The sequencing sample was made of CD8+ T cells from PBMCs. The receptors here all came from a human donor in good health.

The chain couples TRBV12-3 or TRBV12-4 to TRBJ2-2; TCRdb indicates TRBD1, and absent DNA this call remains unverified. This CDR3 has 16 amino acids. CDR3 sequence: CASSLGQVSNTGELFF.

The rearrangement uses TRBV6-2 or TRBV6-3 and TRBJ1-1; checking the TCRdb D call of TRBD1 is not possible without DNA. Germline-derived CDR1 and CDR2 are MNHEY and SVGEGT. The CDR3 sequence is 13 residues long. The CDR3 sequence: CASRIGGGDEAFF.

This rearrangement joins TRBV4-1 to TRBJ2-7; there is no DNA to check the TCRdb D call of TRBD2. The CDR3 contains 15 residues. CDR1 MGHRA and CDR2 YSYEKL come from the germline V gene. The CDR3 protein is CASSQGIAARNEQYF.

The chain is built from TRBV7-9 and TRBJ2-7; without DNA, the TCRdb call of TRBD1 cannot be checked. The CDR3 is 14 residues long. Germline V gene data show CDR1 as SEHNR and CDR2 as FQNEAQ (reference sequence). Here the CDR3 reads CASSPRDRGREQYF.

The chain has TRBV5-1 and TRBJ1-2; the TCRdb D gene call, TRBD1, has no DNA to confirm it. This CDR3 spans 13 amino acids. Germline CDR1 is SGHRS and CDR2 is YFSETQ. The CDR3 protein is CASTLGGGDGYTF. The whole variable domain, filled in from reference TRBV5-1 and TRBJ1-2, reads KAGVTQTPRYLIKTRGQQVTLSCSPISGHRSVSWYQQTPGQGLQFLFEYFSETQRNKGNFPGRFSGRQFSNSRSEMNVSTLELGDSALYLCASTLGGGDGYTFGSGTRLTVV.

The genes are TRBV4-1 and TRBJ2-5. Germline lookup yields CDR1 MGHRA and CDR2 YSYEKL. This CDR3 has 13 residues. CDR3 protein: CASSQDLQETQYF.

The chain employs TRBV7-9 and TRBJ2-1; the TCRdb D gene call, TRBD2, has no DNA to confirm it. Per germline, CDR1 SEHNR and CDR2 FQNEAQ (reference sequence). This CDR3 is 14 amino acids long. This chain's CDR3 is CASSSGGAKNEQFF. Together with reference TRBV7-9 and TRBJ2-1, the CDR3 gives the full variable domain: DTGVSQNPRHKITKRGQNVTFRCDPISEHNRLYWYRQTLGQGPEFLTYFQNEAQLEKSRLLSDRFSAERPKGSFSTLEIQRTEQGDSAMYLCASSSGGAKNEQFFGPGTRLTVL.

The genes are TRBV12-3 or TRBV12-4 and TRBJ1-2; the TRBD1 assignment by TCRdb is unverifiable without DNA. The CDR3 totals 15 residues. CDR3 sequence reads: CASTPAPGGNYGYTF.

V and J are TRBV29-1 and TRBJ2-7. Germline loops: CDR1 SQVTM, CDR2 ANQGSEA. The CDR3 spans 11 residues. This CDR3 reads CSVDGSGEQYF.

This sequence joins TRBV7-3 and TRBJ2-1; absent DNA, TCRdb's TRBD2 call cannot be checked. The CDR3 consists of 14 residues. CDR1 is SGHTA, CDR2 FQGTGA, per germline. This chain's CDR3 is CASRSSGSYNEQFF.

By frequency, this clonotype is medium-sized. The chain joins TRBV10-3 to TRBJ1-1; the D call of TRBD1 rests on TCRdb alone, since no DNA is present to check it. Germline V lookup: CDR1 ENHRY, CDR2 SYGVKD. CDR3 length: 14 residues. CDR3 residues: CAISVNRGGTEAFF.